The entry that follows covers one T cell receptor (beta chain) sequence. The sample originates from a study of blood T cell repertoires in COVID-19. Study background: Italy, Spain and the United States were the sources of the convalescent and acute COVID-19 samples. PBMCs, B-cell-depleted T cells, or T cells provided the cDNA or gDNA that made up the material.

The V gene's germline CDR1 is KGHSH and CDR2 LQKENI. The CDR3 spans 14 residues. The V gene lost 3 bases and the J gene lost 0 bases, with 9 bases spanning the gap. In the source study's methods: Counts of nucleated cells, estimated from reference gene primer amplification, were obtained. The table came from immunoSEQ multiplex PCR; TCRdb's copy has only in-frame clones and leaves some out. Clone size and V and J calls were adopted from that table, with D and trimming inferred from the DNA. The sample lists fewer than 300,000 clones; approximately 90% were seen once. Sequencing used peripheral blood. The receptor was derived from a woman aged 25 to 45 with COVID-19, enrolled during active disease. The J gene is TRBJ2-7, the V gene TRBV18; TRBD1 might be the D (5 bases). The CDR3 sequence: CASSPGAHSYEQYF. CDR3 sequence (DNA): TGTGCCAGCTCACCTGGGGCCCACTCCTACGAGCAGTACTTC.